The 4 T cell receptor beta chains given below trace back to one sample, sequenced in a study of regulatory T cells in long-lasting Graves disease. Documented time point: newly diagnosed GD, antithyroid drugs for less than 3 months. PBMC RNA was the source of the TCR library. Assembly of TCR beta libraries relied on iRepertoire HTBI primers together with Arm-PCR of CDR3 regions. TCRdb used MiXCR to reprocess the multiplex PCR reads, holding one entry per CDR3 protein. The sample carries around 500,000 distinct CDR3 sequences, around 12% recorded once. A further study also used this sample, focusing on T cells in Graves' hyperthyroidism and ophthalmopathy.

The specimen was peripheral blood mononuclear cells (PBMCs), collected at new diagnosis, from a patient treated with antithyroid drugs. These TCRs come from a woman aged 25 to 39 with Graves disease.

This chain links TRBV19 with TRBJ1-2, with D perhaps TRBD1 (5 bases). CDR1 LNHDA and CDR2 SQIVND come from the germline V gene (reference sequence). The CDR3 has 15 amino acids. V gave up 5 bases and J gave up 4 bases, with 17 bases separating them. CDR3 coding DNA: TGTGCCAGTAGTCTCCGGGACCCCAGTAGCTATGGCTACACCTTC. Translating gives CASSLRDPSSYGYTF.

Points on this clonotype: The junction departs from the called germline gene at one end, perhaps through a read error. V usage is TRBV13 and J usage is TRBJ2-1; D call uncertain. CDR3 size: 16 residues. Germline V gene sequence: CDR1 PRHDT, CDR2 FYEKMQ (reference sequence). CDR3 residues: CASSLDGLIPYNEQSF. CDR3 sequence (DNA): TGTGCCAGCAGCTTAGATGGCTTAATACCCTACAATGAGCAGTCCTTC.

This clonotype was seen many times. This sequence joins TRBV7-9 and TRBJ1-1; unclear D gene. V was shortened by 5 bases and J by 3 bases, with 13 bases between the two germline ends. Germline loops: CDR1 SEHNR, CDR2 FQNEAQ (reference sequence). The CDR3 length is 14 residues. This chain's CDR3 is CASSPATLDTEAFF. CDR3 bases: TGTGCCAGCAGCCCTGCCACACTGGACACTGAAGCTTTCTTT.

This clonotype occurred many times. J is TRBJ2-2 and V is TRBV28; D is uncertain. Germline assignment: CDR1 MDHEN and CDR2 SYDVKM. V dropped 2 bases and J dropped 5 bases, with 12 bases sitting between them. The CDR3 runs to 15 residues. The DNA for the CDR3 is TGTGCCAGCAGTTTAGGCGCTCAAGGAACCGGGGAGCTGTTTTTT. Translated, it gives CASSLGAQGTGELFF.